This passage covers 22 T cell receptor beta chains from one sample sequenced in a study of cytomegalovirus exposure and HLA in healthy donors. Profiled with immunoSEQ multiplex PCR; TCRdb holds only in-frame clones, not every one. This repertoire shows more than 55,000 clones, 75% to 95% found once; its top ten account for over 3%. Sequencing was performed on PBMCs. Source of these receptors: a man aged 18 to 30 in good health and CMV-seronegative.

This clone occurred a few times. The rearrangement links TRBV6-5 to TRBJ1-2, with 9 bases fitting TRBD1. The CDR3 spans 13 residues. Germline CDR1 and CDR2: MNHEY and SVGAGI. With V trimmed by 5 bases and J by 7 bases, 5 bases remained unmatched. CDR3 bases: TGTGCCAGCAGTGGGGACAGGGTAGTTGGCTACACCTTC. Its translation: CASSGDRVVGYTF.

The chain recombines TRBV19 with TRBJ2-2; 10 nucleotides align to TRBD2. CDR3 length: 15 amino acids. V dropped 7 bases and J dropped 6; count of bases not matched to a gene: 8. Germline V CDR1 and CDR2: LNHDA, SQIVND (reference sequence). CDR3 residues: CASTGLAGAPGELFF. In nucleotides, the CDR3 is TGTGCCAGTACAGGTCTAGCGGGAGCTCCCGGGGAGCTGTTTTTT. The whole variable domain, filled in from reference TRBV19 and TRBJ2-2, reads DGGITQSPKYLFRKEGQNVTLSCEQNLNHDAMYWYRQDPGQGLRLIYYSQIVNDFQKGDIAEGYSVSREKKESFPLTVTSAQKNPTAFYLCASTGLAGAPGELFFGEGSRLTVL.

This chain uses TRBV7-9 with TRBJ1-2, with D perhaps matching TRBD1 (6 bases). V lost 11 bases and J lost 4, with 17 bases in between. CDR3 length equals 13 residues. The germline gives CDR1 SEHNR, CDR2 FQNEAQ (reference sequence). CDR3 coding DNA: TGTGCCGGTTTCGAACAGGGCTCCTATGGCTACACCTTC. The encoded protein is CAGFEQGSYGYTF.

The chain combines TRBV28 with TRBJ2-5, with 9 bases aligning to TRBD1. With 6 bases clipped from V and 4 bases from J, the junction kept 12 bases outside the gene matches. The germline gives CDR1 MDHEN, CDR2 SYDVKM. This CDR3 contains 16 residues. CDR3 bases: TGTGCCAGCAGCCTAATCGGGACAGGGACGCGAGAGACCCAGTACTTC. It is translated as CASSLIGTGTRETQYF.

The chain recombines TRBV11-3 with TRBJ2-3; 7 nucleotides line up with TRBD1. The CDR3 is made up of 14 amino acids. V was pared by 5 bases and J by 1 base, with 3 bases of the junction left unmatched. The V gene's germline CDR1 is SGHNT and CDR2 YENEEA. CDR3 sequence reads: CASSPGTGTDTQYF. CDR3 DNA sequence: TGTGCCAGCAGCCCCGGGACAGGCACAGATACGCAGTATTTT.

This rearrangement joins TRBV19 to TRBJ2-7; D may be TRBD1 (6 bases). Per the germline V gene, CDR1 is LNHDA and CDR2 is SQIVND (reference sequence). V was cut by 6 bases and J by 5 bases, with 20 bases left in between. The CDR3 runs to 15 residues. The CDR3 DNA reads TGTGCCAGTAGGCTTACAGGGCGATCACAGGACGAGCAGTACTTC. This sequence encodes CASRLTGRSQDEQYF.

This clone was seen just once. This chain joins TRBV7-2 and TRBJ2-3; TRBD2 matches 7 bases. The germline gives CDR1 SGHTA, CDR2 FQGNSA. This CDR3 region has 15 residues. With V trimmed by 4 bases and J by 8 bases, 12 bases remained unmatched. CDR3 in DNA: TGTGCCAGCAGCTCTATGGCCGGCGGGAGCGGTACGCAGTATTTT. Residues: CASSSMAGGSGTQYF.

V and J are TRBV9 and TRBJ2-5; 8 bases align to TRBD1. Germline trimming cut 8 bases from V and 1 base from J; bases unmatched to any gene: 7. CDR1 and CDR2 (germline): SGDLS, YYNGEE. The CDR3 runs to 14 residues. The CDR3 protein is CASGPGQAQETQYF. CDR3 nucleotides: TGTGCCAGTGGACCGGGACAGGCCCAAGAGACCCAGTACTTC.

This chain links TRBV5-8 with TRBJ1-5, with D perhaps matching TRBD1 (6 bases). The V end was cut by 3 bases, the J end by 3 bases, with 13 bases between. The CDR3 covers 15 residues. Germline CDR1 and CDR2: SGHTS and YDEGEE. CDR3 in amino acids: CASSSNRAHNQPQHF. The CDR3 DNA reads as TGTGCCAGCAGCTCAAACAGGGCACACAATCAGCCCCAGCATTTT. Together with reference TRBV5-8 and TRBJ1-5, the CDR3 gives the full variable domain: EAGVTQSPTHLIKTRGQQATLRCSPISGHTSVYWYQQALGLGLQFLLWYDEGEERNRGNFPPRFSGRQFPNYSSELNVNALELEDSALYLCASSSNRAHNQPQHFGDGTRLSIL.

V is TRBV5-6 and J is TRBJ1-1; the D gene is possibly TRBD1 (6 bases). V lost 5 bases to trimming and J lost 0 bases, with 17 bases between them. The CDR3 is 16 amino acids. Germline-derived CDR1 and CDR2 are SGHDT and YYEEEE. CDR3 residues: CASRSYTQGMNTEAFF. In nucleotides, the CDR3 is TGTGCCAGCAGGTCATACACACAGGGAATGAACACTGAAGCTTTCTTT.

The chain uses TRBV18 and TRBJ2-2; possible D gene TRBD1, 5 bases. Germline V gene sequence: CDR1 KGHSH, CDR2 LQKENI. CDR3 size: 16 residues. Trimming stripped 0 bases from V and 6 bases from J, with 14 bases between. CDR3 protein: CASSPPNQGPAGELFF. In DNA, the CDR3 is TGTGCCAGCTCACCACCGAATCAGGGCCCTGCCGGGGAGCTGTTTTTT. Filled out from reference TRBV18 and TRBJ2-2, the complete variable domain reads NAGVMQNPRHLVRRRGQEARLRCSPMKGHSHVYWYRQLPEEGLKFMVYLQKENIIDESGMPKERFSAEFPKEGPSILRIQQVVRGDSAAYFCASSPPNQGPAGELFFGEGSRLTVL.

The chain has TRBV28 and TRBJ2-1; the D gene is possibly TRBD2 (6 bases). V was pared by 4 bases and J by 6 bases, with 13 bases between. In germline, CDR1 is MDHEN, CDR2 SYDVKM. The CDR3 sequence is 14 residues long. This chain's CDR3 is CASSWGEWGNEQFF. The CDR3 DNA sequence: TGTGCCAGCAGTTGGGGGGAGTGGGGCAATGAGCAGTTCTTC. Full variable domain (missing parts from reference TRBV28 and TRBJ2-1): DVKVTQSSRYLVKRTGEKVFLECVQDMDHENMFWYRQDPGLGLRLIYFSYDVKMKEKGDIPEGYSVSREKKERFSLILESASTNQTSMYLCASSWGEWGNEQFFGPGTRLTVL.

J is TRBJ2-2 and V is TRBV19, with D maybe TRBD1 (6 bases). Trimming removed 4 bases from V and 0 bases from J, with 6 bases in between. The germline V gene has CDR1 LNHDA and CDR2 SQIVND (reference sequence). There are 14 residues in the CDR3. In nucleotides, the CDR3 is TGTGCCAGTAGTAAGGGGGCGAACACCGGGGAGCTGTTTTTT. It encodes CASSKGANTGELFF.

J is TRBJ1-4 and V is TRBV7-8; tentative D call: TRBD1 (6 bases). Germline CDR1 and CDR2: SGHVS and FQNEAQ. The V gene lost 1 base and the J gene lost 4 bases, with 19 bases spanning the gap. CDR3 size: 18 residues. CDR3 sequence reads: CASSLGLRTERLNEKLFF. CDR3 bases: TGTGCCAGCAGCTTAGGACTGAGGACAGAACGCCTTAATGAAAAACTGTTTTTT. The full variable domain, in which reference TRBV7-8 and TRBJ1-4 provide the parts outside the CDR3, is GAGVSQSPRYKVAKRGQDVALRCDPISGHVSLFWYQQALGQGPEFLTYFQNEAQLDKSGLPSDRFFAERPEGSVSTLKIQRTQQEDSAVYLCASSLGLRTERLNEKLFFGSGTQLSVL.

The gene calls are TRBV28 and TRBJ1-5, with 10 bases aligning to TRBD1. The germline V gene encodes CDR1 MDHEN and CDR2 SYDVKM. The CDR3 is made up of 15 amino acids. Germline trimming cut 7 bases from V and 6 bases from J; bases unmatched to any gene: 9. CDR3 protein: CASTRDRGRGQPQHF. CDR3 in DNA: TGTGCCAGCACCCGGGACAGGGGTCGGGGTCAGCCCCAGCATTTT.

J is TRBJ2-1 and V is TRBV11-2; D not resolved. The V and J ends lost 0 bases and 8 bases respectively, with 5 bases between them. This CDR3 comprises 12 residues. Germline assignment: CDR1 SGHAT and CDR2 FQNNGV. Written as DNA, the CDR3 is TGTGCCAGCAGCTTAGACCCCGATGAGCAGTTCTTC. Its translation: CASSLDPDEQFF.

The chain carries TRBV19 and TRBJ1-2; maybe TRBD1 (5 bases). CDR3 length: 15 residues. CDR1 and CDR2 (germline): LNHDA, SQIVND (reference sequence). V dropped 4 bases and J dropped 4 bases, with 16 bases sitting between them. The CDR3 spells CASSSGVGGAYGYTF. The CDR3 coding sequence is TGTGCCAGTAGTAGCGGTGTGGGGGGAGCCTATGGCTACACCTTC.

This chain uses TRBV19 with TRBJ2-1, with 10 bases that match TRBD2. Trimming took 4 bases from V and 1 from J; bases not matched to a gene: 7. The germline CDR1 and CDR2 sequences are LNHDA and SQIVND (reference sequence). The CDR3 runs 17 residues. In DNA form, the CDR3 reads TGTGCCAGTAGTAGAGATTCGGGACTAGCGTCCTACAATGAGCAGTTCTTC. It encodes CASSRDSGLASYNEQFF.

The count of this clone is one. The CDR3 protein is CASAAGQGGNQPQHF. As DNA, the CDR3 is TGTGCCAGTGCCGCGGGACAGGGGGGCAATCAGCCCCAGCATTTT. The chain joins TRBV19 to TRBJ1-5, with TRBD1 matching 11 bases. V lost 8 bases, J lost 2 bases, and 5 bases stayed unmatched. The CDR3 extends over 15 amino acids. Germline lookup yields CDR1 LNHDA and CDR2 SQIVND (reference sequence).

The chain is built from TRBV6-6 and TRBJ2-7, with TRBD2 as a possible D gene (5 bases). V shed 0 bases and J shed 12 bases, with 9 bases lying between them. CDR1 is MNHNY, CDR2 SVGAGI, per germline (reference sequence). There are 11 residues in the CDR3. As DNA, the CDR3 is TGTGCCAGCAGTTACTCCCGGGAAATGTACTTC. It specifies CASSYSREMYF.

This chain uses TRBV7-9 with TRBJ1-5; unclear D gene. The CDR3 spans 16 residues. Germline CDR1 is SEHNR and CDR2 is FQNEAQ (reference sequence). V was shortened by 2 bases and J by 5 bases, with 16 bases between the two germline ends. CDR3 sequence: CASSLNSAEDDQPQHF. The CDR3 nucleotides read TGTGCCAGCAGCTTAAATAGCGCCGAGGACGATCAGCCCCAGCATTTT.

The CDR3 region is CATSRDFVDTQYF. CDR3 bases: TGTGCCACCAGCAGAGATTTCGTGGATACGCAGTATTTT. The chain carries TRBV15 and TRBJ2-3; no reliable D call. Germline V gene data show CDR1 as LNHNV and CDR2 as YYDKDF (reference sequence). The CDR3 is 13 amino acids. V was cut by 0 bases and J by 6 bases, with 7 bases left in between.